Listed below are T cell receptor beta chains from one sample, sequenced in a study of T cell changes during pregnancy in multiple sclerosis. Clones were read by immunoSEQ multiplex PCR, and TCRdb kept only the in-frame ones, dropping some. The sample comprises more than 35,000 clones, roughly nine tenths of which are singletons, and less than 0.9% rests with the top ten. The material sequenced was CD4+ T cells from peripheral blood mononuclear cells, taken in the third trimester of pregnancy. The receptors derive from a female donor with multiple sclerosis, enrolled in a pregnancy study. CDR3s include the opening cysteine and the closing phenylalanine or tryptophan. The D gene is left open where the match is weak. Clone size is not always given. Where it is, it says once, few, many or a class for expanded clones.

clone size	D gene	V gene	J gene	CDR3 protein	CDR3 DNA
-	TRBD2	TRBV27	TRBJ2-3	CASSLRLAGGVTDTQYF	TGTGCCAGCAGTTTAAGACTAGCGGGAGGGGTAACAGATACGCAGTATTTT
-	TRBD2	TRBV6-4	TRBJ2-1	CASSEDTSGSNEQFF	TGTGCCAGCAGTGAGGATACTAGCGGGTCGAATGAGCAGTTCTTC
-	TRBD1	TRBV6-1	TRBJ1-2	CASSGNRDSYGYTF	TGTGCCAGCAGTGGGAACCGGGACAGCTATGGCTACACCTTC
-	TRBD1	TRBV14	TRBJ2-7	CASSRSRGYYEQYF	TGTGCCAGCAGCCGCTCCAGGGGGTACTACGAGCAGTACTTC
-	-	TRBV5-1	TRBJ1-1	CASSPTAGGTEAFF	TGCGCCAGCAGCCCGACTGCGGGGGGGACTGAAGCTTTCTTT
-	TRBD2	TRBV9	TRBJ2-3	CASSPREDTQYF	TGTGCCAGCAGCCCGCGGGAGGATACGCAGTATTTT
-	-	TRBV14	TRBJ2-2	CASSQRTQTGELFF	TGTGCCAGCAGCCAGCGGACTCAAACCGGGGAGCTGTTTTTT
-	-	TRBV18	TRBJ1-1	CASSPGQQMNTEAFF	TGTGCCAGCTCACCAGGGCAGCAAATGAACACTGAAGCTTTCTTT
-	TRBD1	TRBV6-5	TRBJ2-6	CASSRGHTGANVLTF	TGTGCCAGCAGCAGGGGGCATACTGGGGCCAACGTCCTGACTTTC
-	TRBD2	TRBV2	TRBJ2-3	CASRLAGHSDTQYF	TGTGCCAGCAGGCTAGCGGGACATTCAGATACGCAGTATTTT
-	-	TRBV9	TRBJ2-7	CASSDRRLGIYEQYF	TGTGCCAGCAGCGACCGGAGACTAGGAATCTACGAGCAGTACTTC
-	TRBD2	TRBV7-9	TRBJ2-3	CASSLGLAGGTDTQYF	TGTGCCAGCAGCTTAGGTCTAGCGGGAGGAACAGATACGCAGTATTTT
-	TRBD2	TRBV5-4	TRBJ2-7	CASSLDSGGSYEQYF	TGTGCCAGCAGCTTGGATAGCGGGGGATCCTACGAGCAGTACTTC
-	TRBD1	TRBV9	TRBJ1-2	CASSVEAGGNYGYTF	TGTGCCAGCAGCGTAGAGGCAGGGGGCAACTATGGCTACACCTTC
-	TRBD1	TRBV6-5	TRBJ1-5	CASSSPGTGQGQPQHF	TGTGCCAGCAGTTCCCCCGGGACAGGGCAAGGACAGCCCCAGCATTTT
-	TRBD1	TRBV5-4	TRBJ2-1	CASSSPGQGGNEQFF	TGTGCCAGCAGCTCCCCGGGACAGGGGGGCAATGAGCAGTTCTTC
-	-	TRBV6-6	TRBJ1-2	CASSIVPEGGYTF	TGTGCCAGCAGCATCGTCCCGGAGGGAGGCTACACCTTC
-	-	TRBV5-6	TRBJ1-2	CASSFTITVYGYTF	TGTGCCAGCAGTTTTACGATTACAGTTTATGGCTACACCTTC
-	TRBD2	TRBV2	TRBJ2-5	CASTRLAGAQETQYF	TGTGCCAGCACGAGGCTAGCGGGAGCGCAAGAGACCCAGTACTTC
-	TRBD2	TRBV18	TRBJ2-1	CASSLSSGYNEQFF	TGTGCCAGCTCCTTGTCTAGCGGATACAATGAGCAGTTCTTC
-	-	TRBV28	TRBJ1-4	CASSSPGTLSEKLFF	TGTGCCAGCAGTTCGCCCGGGACTTTGAGTGAAAAACTGTTTTTT
-	-	TRBV6-5	TRBJ2-2	CASSRDTGELFF	TGTGCCAGCAGTCGGGACACCGGGGAGCTGTTTTTT
-	-	TRBV5-4	TRBJ2-3	CASSSAGRTDTQYF	TGTGCCAGCAGCTCGGCGGGCCGGACAGATACGCAGTATTTT
once	TRBD2	TRBV6-5	TRBJ2-2	CASRSIGGAGELFF	TGTGCCAGCAGGTCTATTGGGGGGGCCGGGGAGCTGTTTTTT
-	-	TRBV7-3	TRBJ2-3	CASSLLAGYTDTQYF	TGTGCCAGCAGCTTACTGGCGGGGTACACAGATACGCAGTATTTT
-	TRBD2	TRBV30	TRBJ2-2	CAWSYTKPGTSGRSTGELFF	TGTGCCTGGAGCTATACTAAACCCGGGACTAGCGGGAGGTCGACCGGGGAGCTGTTTTTT
-	TRBD1	TRBV19	TRBJ1-1	CASSIEGQGNTEAFF	TGTGCCAGTAGTATAGAAGGACAGGGGAACACTGAAGCTTTCTTT
-	TRBD2	TRBV10-3	TRBJ2-7	CAIKGLAGEYEQYF	TGTGCCATCAAGGGACTAGCGGGAGAGTACGAGCAGTACTTC
once	-	TRBV4-3	TRBJ2-1	CASSQGLVSYNEQFF	TGCGCCAGCAGCCAAGGACTAGTCTCCTACAATGAGCAGTTCTTC
-	-	TRBV30	TRBJ2-2	CAWTGYTGELFF	TGTGCCTGGACCGGGTACACCGGGGAGCTGTTTTTT
-	-	TRBV5-1	TRBJ2-3	CASSTGGGTDTQYF	TGCGCCAGCAGCACAGGTGGAGGCACAGATACGCAGTATTTT
-	-	TRBV7-9	TRBJ2-2	CASSSWLMSGDSGELFF	TGTGCCAGCAGCTCTTGGCTTATGTCAGGGGATAGCGGGGAGCTGTTTTTT
once	-	TRBV30	TRBJ2-1	CAWSATAQGPFF	TGTGCCTGGAGTGCCACGGCCCAGGGGCCGTTCTTC
once	-	TRBV7-8	TRBJ2-3	CASSYPLGARTDTQYF	TGTGCCAGCAGCTACCCCCTAGGGGCCCGCACAGATACGCAGTATTTT
-	TRBD2	TRBV28	TRBJ2-3	CASSLPQGLAGGSDTQYF	TGTGCCAGCAGTTTACCTCAAGGACTAGCGGGAGGGTCAGATACGCAGTATTTT
-	-	TRBV5-1	TRBJ2-4	CASSSPGEGDIQYF	TGCGCCAGCAGCTCCCCTGGAGAGGGGGACATTCAGTACTTC
-	-	TRBV7-2	TRBJ1-1	CASSLSQNTEAFF	TGTGCCAGCAGCTTGAGTCAGAACACTGAAGCTTTCTTT
-	-	TRBV12-5	TRBJ1-1	CASGLGLLTSTEAFF	TGTGCTAGTGGTTTGGGGCTTTTAACCAGCACTGAAGCTTTCTTT
-	-	TRBV10-3	TRBJ2-1	CAIRSLDEQFF	TGTGCCATCAGGTCCCTAGATGAGCAGTTCTTC
-	-	TRBV9	TRBJ1-5	CASSVAGISNQPQHF	TGTGCCAGCAGCGTAGCGGGAATTAGCAATCAGCCCCAGCATTTT
-	-	TRBV18	TRBJ2-1	CASSPGLNQLNEQFF	TGTGCCAGCTCACCCGGACTGAACCAACTGAATGAGCAGTTCTTC
-	-	TRBV5-4	TRBJ2-7	CASSVLIADLYEQYF	TGTGCCAGCAGCGTATTAATAGCGGACCTCTACGAGCAGTACTTC
-	TRBD2	TRBV29-1	TRBJ2-5	CSVEGGRSLETQYF	TGCAGCGTTGAAGGCGGGAGGTCCTTAGAGACCCAGTACTTC
-	TRBD1	TRBV18	TRBJ2-6	CASSPGQGEGSGANVLTF	TGTGCCAGCTCACCAGGACAGGGAGAAGGCTCTGGGGCCAACGTCCTGACTTTC
-	-	TRBV5-4	TRBJ1-1	CASSLATGIAEAFF	TGTGCCAGCAGCTTGGCTACAGGTATTGCTGAAGCTTTCTTT
once	TRBD2	TRBV19	TRBJ2-2	CASSISTSGSFTGELFF	TGTGCCAGTAGTATCTCCACTAGCGGGAGTTTCACCGGGGAGCTGTTTTTT
-	-	TRBV5-4	TRBJ2-1	CASSLASGRSSYNEQFF	TGTGCCAGCAGCTTGGCCTCTGGGCGAAGCTCCTACAATGAGCAGTTCTTC
-	-	TRBV12-1	TRBJ2-3	CASSPPKRWPDTQYF	TGTGCCAGCAGCCCCCCTAAGAGGTGGCCAGATACGCAGTATTTT
-	TRBD1	TRBV29-1	TRBJ1-5	CSTSNGQGSQPQHF	TGCAGCACCAGTAATGGACAGGGAAGTCAGCCCCAGCATTTT
-	-	TRBV7-2	TRBJ2-1	CASSQVEQFF	TGTGCCAGCAGCCAGGTTGAGCAGTTCTTC
-	TRBD1	TRBV5-8	TRBJ2-3	CASSPGQGARTDTQYF	TGTGCCAGCAGCCCAGGACAGGGGGCGCGGACAGATACGCAGTATTTT
-	-	TRBV28	TRBJ1-3	CASRVGATSSGNTIYF	TGTGCCAGCAGGGTGGGGGCTACTAGCTCTGGAAACACCATATATTTT
-	-	TRBV28	TRBJ2-7	CASSQPGQSYEQYF	TGTGCCAGCAGTCAACCGGGACAATCCTACGAGCAGTACTTC
-	TRBD1	TRBV6-6	TRBJ1-5	CASSYEQGSRNQPQHF	TGTGCCAGCAGTTATGAACAGGGGAGTCGCAATCAGCCCCAGCATTTT
-	-	TRBV5-5	TRBJ2-3	CASSLGAMRDTQYF	TGTGCCAGCAGCTTGGGAGCTATGAGAGATACGCAGTATTTT